This T cell receptor (beta chain) was captured in a study of T cell repertoires in cytomegalovirus infection. The overall study: Public TCR beta signatures indicated both CMV infection and matching HLA type. The study, taken as a whole, reports: In two of eight donors, the top clonotype was HLA-C-restricted CMV-specific.

In regard to this clonotype: The antigen remains unidentified.

Germline CDR1 reads MGHRA; CDR2 reads YSYEKL. There are 16 residues in the CDR3. The V gene lost 0 bases and the J gene lost 2 bases, with 13 bases spanning the gap. TCRdb reanalysed the reads using MiXCR and keeps one entry per CDR3 protein. This table has approximately 310,000 distinct CDR3 sequences, 25% appearing once. The material was cultured PBMCs, obtained from culture after CMV antigen stimulation. The J gene is TRBJ2-5, the V gene TRBV4-1, with a tentative D call TRBD2 (7 bases). This sequence was found in a human donor in good health (CMV status not recorded). Some clones in this sample may be carry-over from other donors' samples. The CDR3 sequence: CASSQEGGHGQETQYF. As DNA, the CDR3 is TGCGCCAGCAGCCAAGAGGGGGGGCACGGGCAAGAGACCCAGTACTTC.